Listed here is a single T cell receptor beta chain. Its specificity is unknown. These data are taken from a study of T cell repertoires and Cas9 in healthy adults. Regarding the study as a whole: Reportedly, SpCas9-reactive effector T cell proliferation and function were mitigated by SpCas9-reactive Tregs in vitro.

Sequencing used immunoSEQ multiplex PCR; TCRdb keeps in-frame clones, though not all of them. The table has tens of thousands of clones, about 89% seen once. V was pared by 10 bases and J by 3 bases, with 16 bases between. The CDR3 has 14 residues. The V gene's germline CDR1 is MNHEY and CDR2 SMNVEV (reference sequence). Sequencing input: CD4+ effector T cells (CD127+, CD25-, CD137-, CD154-) from PBMCs; culture status not recorded. V usage is TRBV27 and J usage is TRBJ1-5, with D unclear. The sequence was obtained from a human donor in good health. For the CDR3, the DNA is TGTGCCACCCGGAGGGCGGGATCCAATCAGCCCCAGCATTTT. Its protein is CATRRAGSNQPQHF.